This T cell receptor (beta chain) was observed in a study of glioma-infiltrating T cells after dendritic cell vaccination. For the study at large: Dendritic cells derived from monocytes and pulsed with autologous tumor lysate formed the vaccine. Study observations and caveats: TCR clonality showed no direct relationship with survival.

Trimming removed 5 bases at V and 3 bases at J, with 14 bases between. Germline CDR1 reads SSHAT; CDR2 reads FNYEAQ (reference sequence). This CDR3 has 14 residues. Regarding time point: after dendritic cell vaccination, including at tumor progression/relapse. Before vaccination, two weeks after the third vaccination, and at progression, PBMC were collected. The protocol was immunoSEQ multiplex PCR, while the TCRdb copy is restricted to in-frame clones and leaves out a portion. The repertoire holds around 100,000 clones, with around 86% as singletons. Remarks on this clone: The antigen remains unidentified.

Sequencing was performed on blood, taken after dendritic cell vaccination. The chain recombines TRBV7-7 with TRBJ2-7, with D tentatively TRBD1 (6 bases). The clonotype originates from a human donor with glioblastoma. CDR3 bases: TGTGCCAGCAGCCCGAACCTGGACAGCTACGAGCAGTACTTC. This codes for CASSPNLDSYEQYF.